A selection of T cell receptor beta chains follows, all from one sample in a study of shared clonotypes between healthy human individuals. Sequenced by immunoSEQ multiplex PCR; TCRdb stores in-frame clones only, minus some. The sample consists of over 2 million clones, over 85% of them appearing once. Sequenced input: naive CD8+ T cells sorted from blood. The receptors come from a man aged 18 to 29 in good health. CDR3s include the opening cysteine and the closing phenylalanine or tryptophan. A D gene is named only where the DNA matches it firmly. A clone size is listed for some rows: how often the clone was seen (once, few, many), or a class if it is expanded.

clone size	D gene	V gene	J gene	CDR3 protein	CDR3 DNA
once	TRBD1	TRBV6-5	TRBJ1-5	CASSTGQGANQPQHF	TGTGCCAGCAGCACGGGACAGGGGGCGAATCAGCCCCAGCATTTT
.	TRBD2	TRBV7-9	TRBJ2-5	CASSFERLAGGETQYF	TGTGCCAGCAGCTTTGAGCGACTAGCGGGAGGGGAGACCCAGTACTTC
.	.	TRBV11-2	TRBJ2-1	CASSLDTGYNEQFF	TGTGCCAGCAGCTTAGATACGGGGTACAATGAGCAGTTCTTC
.	.	TRBV9	TRBJ2-2	CASSSAGPIPGELFF	TGTGCCAGCAGCTCGGCCGGGCCAATTCCCGGGGAGCTGTTTTTT
.	.	TRBV5-4	TRBJ1-1	CASSLGSTEAFF	TGTGCCAGCAGCTTAGGTAGCACTGAAGCTTTCTTT
.	TRBD2	TRBV28	TRBJ2-7	CASRPRLAAYEQYF	TGTGCCAGCAGACCGAGACTAGCGGCCTACGAGCAGTACTTC
.	.	TRBV4-3	TRBJ2-2	CASSQDGSGTGELFF	TGCGCCAGCAGCCAAGATGGATCAGGGACCGGGGAGCTGTTTTTT
.	.	TRBV27	TRBJ2-3	CASSLSDTDTQYF	TGTGCCAGCAGTTTATCAGACACAGATACGCAGTATTTT
.	TRBD1	TRBV30	TRBJ1-6	CAWSPGQGRTPLHF	TGTGCCTGGAGTCCGGGACAGGGGAGAACACCCCTCCACTTT
.	.	TRBV13	TRBJ2-2	CASSLRSDTGELFF	TGTGCCAGCAGCTTAAGGAGTGACACCGGGGAGCTGTTTTTT
.	TRBD2	TRBV11-2	TRBJ2-5	CASSLGGTSGVVETQYF	TGTGCCAGCAGCTTAGGGGGGACTAGCGGGGTAGTGGAGACCCAGTACTTC
.	.	TRBV5-1	TRBJ2-6	CASSLSAGGPGANVLTF	TGCGCCAGCAGCTTATCGGCAGGGGGGCCTGGGGCCAACGTCCTGACTTTC
.	.	TRBV7-9	TRBJ1-2	CASTLGGDRGYTF	TGTGCCAGCACTTTGGGTGGAGACCGTGGCTACACCTTC
.	.	TRBV6-5	TRBJ1-1	CASSSGGANTEAFF	TGTGCCAGCAGTTCGGGGGGCGCGAACACTGAAGCTTTCTTT
.	.	TRBV15	TRBJ1-6	CATSEYPDLSSPLHF	TGTGCCACCAGTGAATATCCGGACCTGAGTTCACCCCTCCACTTT
once	.	TRBV13	TRBJ2-7	CASSLKGSGYEQYF	TGTGCCAGCAGCTTAAAGGGTTCGGGCTACGAGCAGTACTTC
.	TRBD2	TRBV5-6	TRBJ2-7	CASRTGLADSYEQYF	TGTGCCAGCAGGACGGGACTAGCGGACTCCTACGAGCAGTACTTC
.	.	TRBV9	TRBJ2-2	CASSVGGGTGELFF	TGTGCCAGCAGCGTTGGCGGCGGTACCGGGGAGCTGTTTTTT
.	.	TRBV10-3	TRBJ1-2	CAISDRGRPANYGYTF	TGTGCCATCAGTGATAGGGGTCGCCCAGCTAACTATGGCTACACCTTC
.	TRBD2	TRBV7-4	TRBJ2-7	CASGAALARYYEQYF	TGTGCCAGCGGCGCAGCACTAGCGAGGTATTACGAGCAGTACTTC
.	.	TRBV5-6	TRBJ1-2	CASSLVSGVYGYTF	TGTGCCAGCAGCTTGGTATCCGGGGTGTATGGCTACACCTTC
.	.	TRBV6-6	TRBJ2-1	CASSYNEQFF	TGTGCCAGCAGTTACAATGAGCAGTTCTTC
.	.	TRBV5-6	TRBJ1-1	CASSLQGLGTEAFF	TGTGCCAGCAGCTTGCAGGGGTTAGGCACTGAAGCTTTCTTT
.	.	TRBV27	TRBJ2-3	CASSSPMEGTDTQYF	TGTGCCAGCAGCTCGCCGATGGAAGGCACAGATACGCAGTATTTT
.	.	TRBV5-1	TRBJ2-7	CASSLDLAGQGYHEQYF	TGCGCCAGCAGCTTGGACCTAGCGGGACAGGGGTACCACGAGCAGTACTTC
.	.	TRBV13	TRBJ2-5	CASSLRSSGVETQYF	TGTGCCAGCAGCTTGAGAAGTTCAGGAGTCGAGACCCAGTACTTC
.	.	TRBV6-1	TRBJ1-4	CASSELAGYEKLFF	TGTGCCAGCAGTGAACTCGCGGGTTATGAAAAACTGTTTTTT
.	.	TRBV10-1	TRBJ2-1	CASSEGSVKSAYNEQFF	TGCGCCAGCAGTGAGGGGTCGGTTAAGAGTGCCTACAATGAGCAGTTCTTC
.	.	TRBV28	TRBJ2-1	CASSLGEQFF	TGTGCCAGCAGTTTGGGTGAGCAGTTCTTC
.	TRBD1	TRBV28	TRBJ1-1	CASSYRGMNTEAFF	TGTGCCAGCAGCTACAGGGGGATGAACACTGAAGCTTTCTTT
.	TRBD2	TRBV7-9	TRBJ2-1	CASRVAGGTLNEQFF	TGTGCCAGCAGAGTAGCGGGAGGCACCCTCAATGAGCAGTTCTTC
.	TRBD1	TRBV30	TRBJ1-6	CAWSRDRSSPLHF	TGTGCCTGGAGTAGGGACAGGTCATCACCCCTCCACTTT
.	.	TRBV27	TRBJ1-1	CASSLSLGHNMNTEAFF	TGTGCCAGCAGTTTATCGCTGGGACACAACATGAACACTGAAGCTTTCTTT
.	.	TRBV14	TRBJ1-1	CASSRTGSEAFF	TGTGCCAGCAGCCGAACAGGGAGTGAAGCTTTCTTT
once	.	TRBV29-1	TRBJ2-3	CSVEEATQGVTDTQYF	TGCAGCGTTGAAGAAGCGACACAGGGCGTCACAGATACGCAGTATTTT
.	.	TRBV30	TRBJ2-4	CAWSPPGAKNIQYF	TGTGCCTGGAGTCCCCCGGGAGCCAAAAACATTCAGTACTTC
.	TRBD2	TRBV5-6	TRBJ2-7	CASSLSGGDEQYF	TGTGCCAGCAGCTTGTCTGGGGGGGACGAGCAGTACTTC
.	.	TRBV7-3	TRBJ2-3	CASRRVRVWDTQYF	TGTGCCAGCAGGCGCGTCCGGGTTTGGGATACGCAGTATTTT
.	.	TRBV25-1	TRBJ1-4	CASTGGFEEKLFF	TGTGCCAGCACCGGAGGGTTCGAAGAAAAACTGTTTTTT
.	TRBD1	TRBV2	TRBJ1-1	CASSVDRGTEAFF	TGTGCCAGCAGTGTCGACAGGGGGACTGAAGCTTTCTTT
.	.	TRBV19	TRBJ1-2	CASNQGGSYGYTF	TGTGCCAGTAACCAGGGAGGGTCCTATGGCTACACCTTC
.	.	TRBV30	TRBJ2-1	CAVDGEQFF	TGTGCCGTAGACGGCGAGCAGTTCTTC
.	.	TRBV29-1	TRBJ1-5	CSAGQGNSNQPQHF	TGCAGCGCCGGCCAGGGGAATAGCAATCAGCCCCAGCATTTT
.	TRBD2	TRBV7-9	TRBJ2-1	CASTPGLAGVSYNEQFF	TGTGCCAGCACCCCCGGACTAGCGGGAGTTTCCTACAATGAGCAGTTCTTC
.	.	TRBV6-6	TRBJ2-7	CASSDSSYEQYF	TGTGCCAGCAGCGACAGCTCCTACGAGCAGTACTTC
once	TRBD1	TRBV11-1	TRBJ2-7	CASSLGTEIYEQYF	TGTGCCAGCAGCCTTGGGACAGAAATATACGAGCAGTACTTC
.	.	TRBV30	TRBJ1-1	CAWMLGIGTEAFF	TGTGCCTGGATGTTAGGCATTGGGACTGAAGCTTTCTTT
.	TRBD2	TRBV19	TRBJ2-3	CASRTSGSTDTQYF	TGTGCCAGCAGGACTAGCGGGAGCACAGATACGCAGTATTTT